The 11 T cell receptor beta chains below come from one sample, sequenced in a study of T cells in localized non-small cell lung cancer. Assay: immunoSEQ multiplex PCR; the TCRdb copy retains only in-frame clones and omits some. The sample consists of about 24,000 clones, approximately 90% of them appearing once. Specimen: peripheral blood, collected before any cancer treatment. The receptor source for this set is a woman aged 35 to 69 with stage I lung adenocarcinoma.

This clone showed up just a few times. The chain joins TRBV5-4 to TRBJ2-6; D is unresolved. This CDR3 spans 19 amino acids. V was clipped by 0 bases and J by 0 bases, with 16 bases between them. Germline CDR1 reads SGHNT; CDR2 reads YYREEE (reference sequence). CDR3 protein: CASSLGPRQAISGANVLTF. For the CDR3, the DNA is TGTGCCAGCAGCTTGGGCCCAAGGCAGGCGATCTCTGGGGCCAACGTCCTGACTTTC.

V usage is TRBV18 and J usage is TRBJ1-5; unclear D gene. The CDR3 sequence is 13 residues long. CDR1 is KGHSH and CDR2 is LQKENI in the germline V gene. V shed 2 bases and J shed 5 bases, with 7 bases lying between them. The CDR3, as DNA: TGTGCCAGCTCACCAGGGGTGGATCAGCCCCAGCATTTT. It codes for CASSPGVDQPQHF.

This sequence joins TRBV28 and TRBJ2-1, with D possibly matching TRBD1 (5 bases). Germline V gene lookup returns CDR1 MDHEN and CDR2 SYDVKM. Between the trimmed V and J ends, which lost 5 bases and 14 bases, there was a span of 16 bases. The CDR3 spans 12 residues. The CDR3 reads CASSASGPREFF. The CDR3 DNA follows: TGTGCCAGCAGTGCATCCGGCCCCAGGGAGTTCTTC.

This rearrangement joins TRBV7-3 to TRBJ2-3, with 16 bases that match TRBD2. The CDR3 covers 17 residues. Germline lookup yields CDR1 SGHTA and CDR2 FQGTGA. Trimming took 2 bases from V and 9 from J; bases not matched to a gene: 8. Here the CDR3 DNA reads TGTGCCAGCAGCTTAGTGGGACTAGCGGGGGGGCCGGTGACGCAGTATTTT. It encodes CASSLVGLAGGPVTQYF. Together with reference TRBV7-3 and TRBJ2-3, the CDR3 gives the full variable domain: GAGVSQTPSNKVTEKGKYVELRCDPISGHTALYWYRQSLGQGPEFLIYFQGTGAADDSGLPNDRFFAVRPEGSVSTLKIQRTERGDSAVYLCASSLVGLAGGPVTQYFGPGTRLTVL.

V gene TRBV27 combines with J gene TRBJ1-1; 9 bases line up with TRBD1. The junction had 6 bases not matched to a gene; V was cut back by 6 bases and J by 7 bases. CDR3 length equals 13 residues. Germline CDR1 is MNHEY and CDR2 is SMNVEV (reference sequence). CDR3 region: CASRGTGYIEAFF. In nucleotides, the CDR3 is TGTGCCAGCAGAGGGACAGGGTATATTGAAGCTTTCTTT.

CDR3 protein: CASSLVSGSYRDTQYF. Written as DNA, the CDR3 is TGCGCCAGCAGCTTGGTCAGCGGGAGCTACCGGGATACGCAGTATTTT. The genes are TRBV5-1 and TRBJ2-3; 8 bases align to TRBD2. In germline, CDR1 is SGHRS, CDR2 YFSETQ. The CDR3 has 16 residues. The junction had 9 bases not matched to a gene; V was cut back by 0 bases and J by 6 bases.

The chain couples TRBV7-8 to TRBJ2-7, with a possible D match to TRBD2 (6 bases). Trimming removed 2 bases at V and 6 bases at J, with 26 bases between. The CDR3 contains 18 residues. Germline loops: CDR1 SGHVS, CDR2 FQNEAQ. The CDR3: CASSLQWRDPRFTCEQYF. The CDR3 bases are TGTGCCAGCAGCTTACAGTGGCGGGACCCACGTTTTACCTGCGAGCAGTACTTC.

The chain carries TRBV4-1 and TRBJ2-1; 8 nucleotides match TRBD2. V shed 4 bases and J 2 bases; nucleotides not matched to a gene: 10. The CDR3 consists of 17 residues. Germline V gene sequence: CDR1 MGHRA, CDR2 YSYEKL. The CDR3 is CASSLLGGRQAYNEQFF. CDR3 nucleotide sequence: TGCGCCAGCAGCCTCCTTGGCGGGAGGCAGGCCTACAATGAGCAGTTCTTC.

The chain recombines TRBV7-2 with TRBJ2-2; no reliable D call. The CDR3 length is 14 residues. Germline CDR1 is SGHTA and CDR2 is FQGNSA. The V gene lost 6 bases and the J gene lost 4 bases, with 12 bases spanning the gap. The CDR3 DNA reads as TGTGCCAGCAGTCCTCACGATTTCACCGGGGAGCTGTTTTTT. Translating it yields CASSPHDFTGELFF.

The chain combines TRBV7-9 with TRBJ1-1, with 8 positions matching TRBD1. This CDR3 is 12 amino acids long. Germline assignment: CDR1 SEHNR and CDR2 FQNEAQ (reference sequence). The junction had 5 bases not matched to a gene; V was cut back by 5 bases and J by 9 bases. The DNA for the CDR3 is TGTGCCAGCAGCCCCCGGGACAGGCAAGCTTTCTTT. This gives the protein CASSPRDRQAFF.

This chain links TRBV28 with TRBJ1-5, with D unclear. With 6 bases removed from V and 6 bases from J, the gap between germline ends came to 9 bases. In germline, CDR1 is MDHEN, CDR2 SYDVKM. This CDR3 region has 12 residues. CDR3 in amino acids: CASSRLAQPQHF. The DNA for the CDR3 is TGTGCCAGCAGCCGCCTCGCTCAGCCCCAGCATTTT.